Listed below are T cell receptor beta chains from one sample, sequenced in a study of sequential checkpoint blockade in melanoma. Clones were read by immunoSEQ multiplex PCR, and TCRdb kept only the in-frame ones, dropping some. The sample carries about 9,000 clones, about three fifths recorded once. Material: CD8+ T cells sorted from blood (inferred from file names), obtained from a patient given nivolumab and ipilimumab in sequence. The receptors derive from a human donor with melanoma. Both conserved end residues are part of each CDR3. The D gene is left open where the match is weak. The size field is filled for only some rows; it gives once, few, many or a size class.

abundance	d_gene	v_gene	j_gene	CDR3nt	CDR3aa
NA	NA	TRBV7-3	TRBJ1-2	TGTGCCAGCAGCTCGGACGTTGGGGCTGGCTACACCTTC	CASSSDVGAGYTF
NA	NA	TRBV7-6	TRBJ1-1	TGTGCCAGCAGCCGCGATCTTGAAGCTTTCTTT	CASSRDLEAFF
NA	NA	TRBV9	TRBJ2-5	TGTGCCAGCAGCGGCGGGCGGCCCCAAGAGACCCAGTACTTC	CASSGGRPQETQYF
NA	TRBD1	TRBV7-9	TRBJ2-1	TGTGCCAGCAGACACAGCCAGGACAGGGTGAATGAGCAGTTCTTC	CASRHSQDRVNEQFF
NA	TRBD1	TRBV4-1	TRBJ1-2	TGCGCCAGCAGCCCCCGGACAGGGGCTAACTATGGCTACACCTTC	CASSPRTGANYGYTF
NA	TRBD1	TRBV9	TRBJ2-4	TGTGCCAGCAGCGCAGGACAGGGTCCGGACATTCAGTACTTC	CASSAGQGPDIQYF
NA	NA	TRBV23-1	TRBJ1-5	TGCGCCAGCAGTCAACGCGCCCGCCAGCCCCAGCATTTT	CASSQRARQPQHF
few	NA	TRBV10-3	TRBJ2-7	TGTGCCATCAGTGGGGCAAGGACAGAGGATCCTTACGAGCAGTACTTC	CAISGARTEDPYEQYF
few	NA	TRBV18	TRBJ2-7	TGTGCCAGCTCACGTTACCCTCGTAGGTTAGCCCGACGCCCCTACGAGCAGTACTTC	CASSRYPRRLARRPYEQYF
NA	NA	TRBV7-2	TRBJ2-1	TGTGCCAGCAGCTTATCGCCGGGGGTTAACAATGAGCAGTTCTTC	CASSLSPGVNNEQFF
few	NA	TRBV19	TRBJ1-2	TGTGCCAGTAGTATTCGACCCGGCGGGTATGGCTACACCTTC	CASSIRPGGYGYTF
few	TRBD1	TRBV4-1	TRBJ1-6	TGCGCCAGCAGCCAAGCACAGGGGAATTCACCCCTCCACTTT	CASSQAQGNSPLHF
NA	NA	TRBV27	TRBJ2-1	TGTGCCAGCAGTTCCACCCTAGGTACCGGGAGCTTATACAATGAGCAGTTCTTC	CASSSTLGTGSLYNEQFF
few	NA	TRBV6-5	TRBJ1-2	TGTGCCAGCCCCCGCCAGGGACATCTAGATGGCTACACCTTC	CASPRQGHLDGYTF
NA	TRBD1	TRBV15	TRBJ1-1	TGTGCCACCAGCAGAGATTTCAGACAGGGAGCTTTCTTT	CATSRDFRQGAFF
NA	TRBD2	TRBV28	TRBJ2-3	TGTGCCAGCAGTCCCCCTTTCCCACGCGGGAGGAAAACAGATACGCAGTATTTT	CASSPPFPRGRKTDTQYF
NA	NA	TRBV5-1	TRBJ2-7	TGCGCCAGCAGCTTTGACAGTTCCTACGAGCAGTACTTC	CASSFDSSYEQYF
NA	NA	TRBV19	TRBJ1-1	TGTGCCAGTAGTATAAGGCCCCGACAGCCCATGAACACTGAAGCTTTCTTT	CASSIRPRQPMNTEAFF
NA	NA	TRBV4-1	TRBJ1-4	TGTGCCAGCAGCGCAGGGTTTCTGAATGAAAAACTGTTTTTT	CASSAGFLNEKLFF
NA	TRBD2	TRBV7-2	TRBJ2-2	TGTGCCAGCAGCTTAATGTTAGCGGGAGGGGATTTTGGCACCGGGGAGCTGTTTTTT	CASSLMLAGGDFGTGELFF
NA	TRBD2	TRBV7-9	TRBJ2-1	TGTGCCAGCAGCAGTAGCGGGCGCCCCTACAATGAGCAGTTCTTC	CASSSSGRPYNEQFF
few	NA	TRBV7-9	TRBJ1-1	TGCGCCAGCAGCCAAGATAGCGGGGGGAACACTGAAGCTTTCTTT	CASSQDSGGNTEAFF
few	TRBD1	TRBV2	TRBJ1-5	TGTGCCAGCAGCAGGGGACAGGGCGATCAGCCCCAGCATTTT	CASSRGQGDQPQHF
NA	TRBD1	TRBV5-4	TRBJ2-7	TGTGCCAGCAGTATGCCGGGACAGGGAACCTACGAGCAGTACTTC	CASSMPGQGTYEQYF
NA	NA	TRBV5-4	TRBJ2-7	TGTGCCAGCAGCTTGGCCGACAGCATACTCTACGAGCAGTACTTC	CASSLADSILYEQYF
NA	TRBD1	TRBV6-5	TRBJ2-1	TGTGCCAGCAGTTACTCGGGACAGTACAATGAGCAGTTCTTC	CASSYSGQYNEQFF
NA	TRBD1	TRBV11-2	TRBJ1-3	TGTGCCAGCAGCCTCCGGACAGGGGGAACTGGAAACACCATATATTTT	CASSLRTGGTGNTIYF
NA	TRBD1	TRBV14	TRBJ1-2	TGTACCAGCAGCGACAGGGGGCGGACGAACTATGGCTACACCTTC	CTSSDRGRTNYGYTF
NA	TRBD2	TRBV5-1	TRBJ2-5	TGCGCCAGCAGCTGGCCGGGAGCGGGGGGTATACAAGAGACCCAGTACTTC	CASSWPGAGGIQETQYF